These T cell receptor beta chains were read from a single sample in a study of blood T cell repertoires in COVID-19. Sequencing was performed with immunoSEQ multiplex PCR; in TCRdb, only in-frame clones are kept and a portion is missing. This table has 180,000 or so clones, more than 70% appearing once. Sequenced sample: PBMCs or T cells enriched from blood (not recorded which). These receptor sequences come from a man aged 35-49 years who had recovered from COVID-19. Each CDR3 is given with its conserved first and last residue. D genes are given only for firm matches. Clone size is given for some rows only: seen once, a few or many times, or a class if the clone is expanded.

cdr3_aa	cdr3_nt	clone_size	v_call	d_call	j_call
CASSFSGGALGEQFF	TGTGCCAGCAGCTTTAGCGGGGGGGCGTTGGGTGAGCAGTTCTTC	-	TRBV11-3	TRBD2	TRBJ2-1
CASRPGTGGWDIQYF	TGTGCCAGCAGACCCGGGACAGGGGGCTGGGACATTCAGTACTTC	-	TRBV6-5	TRBD1	TRBJ2-4
CASSDGTSGIYEQYF	TGCGCCAGCAGCGACGGGACTAGCGGGATCTACGAGCAGTACTTC	-	TRBV5-1	TRBD2	TRBJ2-7
CASEGRAFYNEQFF	TGTGCCAGCGAAGGGCGGGCTTTCTACAATGAGCAGTTCTTC	-	TRBV28	-	TRBJ2-1
CASSMGLQEQYF	TGTGCCAGTAGTATGGGCCTCCAGGAGCAGTACTTC	-	TRBV19	-	TRBJ2-7
CAWRNRGLAYF	TGTGCCTGGAGAAACAGGGGCCTAGCGTACTTC	-	TRBV30	TRBD1	TRBJ2-5
CASSHLGGNTEAFF	TGCGCCAGCAGCCACCTCGGGGGGAACACTGAAGCTTTCTTT	-	TRBV4-1	-	TRBJ1-1
CASSDTGTLNTGELFF	TGTGCCAGTAGTGACACCGGGACACTAAACACCGGGGAGCTGTTTTTT	-	TRBV19	-	TRBJ2-2
CASRDRVKYEQYF	TGTGCCAGCAGGGACAGGGTGAAATACGAGCAGTACTTC	-	TRBV11-3	TRBD1	TRBJ2-7
CASSVGQGHNSPLHF	TGTGCCAGCAGCGTTGGACAGGGACATAATTCACCCCTCCACTTT	-	TRBV9	TRBD1	TRBJ1-6
CASSSWTGSDTEAFF	TGTGCCAGCAGCTCTTGGACAGGGAGTGACACTGAAGCTTTCTTT	-	TRBV13	TRBD1	TRBJ1-1
CASSYNDWNTEAFF	TGTGCCAGCAGTTACAACGACTGGAACACTGAAGCTTTCTTT	-	TRBV6-5	-	TRBJ1-1
CASSSAGGFRETQYF	TGCGCCAGCAGCTCCGCGGGGGGGTTCAGGGAGACCCAGTACTTC	-	TRBV5-1	TRBD2	TRBJ2-5
CASRRQLNTEAFF	TGTGCCAGTAGAAGACAGTTGAACACTGAAGCTTTCTTT	-	TRBV19	-	TRBJ1-1
CASSLTGKDYTEAFF	TGTGCCAGCAGCTTGACAGGGAAAGATTACACTGAAGCTTTCTTT	-	TRBV7-9	TRBD1	TRBJ1-1
CASSQGDDLSPLHF	TGTGCCAGCAGCCAGGGCGACGACCTGTCACCCCTCCACTTT	-	TRBV6-6	-	TRBJ1-6
CASSDTSGADEQYF	TGTGCCAGCAGTGATACCTCAGGGGCGGACGAGCAGTACTTC	-	TRBV6-1	-	TRBJ2-7
CASSEQGNTEAFF	TGCGCCAGCTCAGAACAGGGTAACACTGAAGCTTTCTTT	-	TRBV10-2	-	TRBJ1-1
CASRSTELNTEAFF	TGTGCCAGCAGATCGACAGAATTGAACACTGAAGCTTTCTTT	once	TRBV2	-	TRBJ1-1
CASRRRGQGSSPLHF	TGTGCCAGCAGGCGAAGAGGACAGGGAAGTTCACCCCTCCACTTT	-	TRBV6-6	TRBD1	TRBJ1-6
CASNRGDYGYTF	TGTGCCAGCAATCGGGGGGACTATGGCTACACCTTC	-	TRBV6-5	-	TRBJ1-2
CASSGGSLYNEQFF	TGTGCCTCAAGCGGGGGTTCCTTATACAATGAGCAGTTCTTC	once	TRBV30	TRBD2	TRBJ2-1
CASSLRQITDTQYF	TGTGCCAGCAGCTTACGACAGATCACAGATACGCAGTATTTT	-	TRBV7-6	-	TRBJ2-3
CASSGGTGSAGAYGYTF	TGCGCCAGCAGTGGCGGGACAGGGTCGGCAGGGGCCTATGGCTACACCTTC	-	TRBV10-2	TRBD1	TRBJ1-2
CASSFQGSGELFF	TGCGCCAGCAGCTTCCAGGGGTCCGGGGAGCTGTTTTTT	-	TRBV5-1	-	TRBJ2-2
CASSVDPQGGGYGYTF	TGTGCCAGCAGCGTAGATCCCCAGGGCGGGGGATATGGCTACACCTTC	-	TRBV9	-	TRBJ1-2
CASSLAAPGGGYTF	TGTGCCAGCAGCCTAGCCGCGCCTGGCGGTGGCTACACCTTC	once	TRBV13	-	TRBJ1-2
CASSFDINQPQHF	TGCGCCAGCAGCTTCGACATCAATCAGCCCCAGCATTTT	-	TRBV5-1	-	TRBJ1-5
CASSSDRAEAFF	TGTGCCAGCAGCTCCGACAGGGCTGAAGCTTTCTTT	once	TRBV7-9	TRBD1	TRBJ1-1
CASSRQGSNQPQHF	TGTGCCAGTAGTAGACAGGGTAGCAATCAGCCCCAGCATTTT	-	TRBV19	TRBD1	TRBJ1-5
CASSVTSGGEHTGELFF	TGTGCCAGCAGCGTGACTAGCGGGGGTGAGCACACCGGGGAGCTGTTTTTT	once	TRBV9	TRBD2	TRBJ2-2
CASSKKVPGSSYEQYF	TGTGCCAGCAGCAAAAAGGTCCCGGGGAGCTCCTACGAGCAGTACTTC	-	TRBV21-1	-	TRBJ2-7
CATNGGTNYGYTF	TGTGCCACCAACGGGGGAACTAACTATGGCTACACCTTC	-	TRBV24-1	-	TRBJ1-2
CASSFLRDRASSYEQYF	TGTGCCAGCAGTTTCCTCCGTGACAGGGCGAGTTCCTACGAGCAGTACTTC	-	TRBV27	TRBD1	TRBJ2-7
CASRKKGADTQYF	TGTGCCAGCAGAAAGAAGGGGGCAGATACGCAGTATTTT	-	TRBV2	-	TRBJ2-3
CASSLTGGTGELFF	TGTGCCAGCAGCCTAACAGGGGGCACCGGGGAGCTGTTTTTT	-	TRBV11-2	TRBD1	TRBJ2-2
CASSLSRVAGYEQYF	TGTGCCAGCAGTTTATCGAGAGTCGCGGGCTACGAGCAGTACTTC	-	TRBV28	-	TRBJ2-7
CAISQEVLVYEQYF	TGTGCCATCAGCCAAGAGGTCCTAGTCTACGAGCAGTACTTC	-	TRBV10-3	-	TRBJ2-7
CASSLVAGVYNEQFF	TGTGCCAGCAGCTTAGTAGCGGGTGTTTACAATGAGCAGTTCTTC	-	TRBV13	TRBD2	TRBJ2-1
CASSPGMNTEAFF	TGTGCCAGCAGTCCGGGGATGAACACTGAAGCTTTCTTT	-	TRBV27	-	TRBJ1-1
CASSYGGAAFF	TGTGCCAGCTCTTACGGGGGGGCGGCTTTCTTT	-	TRBV6-5	-	TRBJ1-1
CASSASLAGAYEQYF	TGTGCCAGTAGTGCGTCACTAGCGGGGGCCTACGAGCAGTACTTC	-	TRBV19	TRBD2	TRBJ2-7
CASSPGPNYGYTF	TGTGCCAGCAGCCCGGGTCCCAATTATGGCTACACCTTC	-	TRBV6-4	-	TRBJ1-2
CASSLGDRVRNEQFF	TGTGCCAGCAGCTTGGGGGACAGGGTCCGCAATGAGCAGTTCTTC	-	TRBV5-8	TRBD1	TRBJ2-1
CASSAGEDYSNTEAFF	TGTGCCAGCAGTGCCGGGGAGGACTATTCGAACACTGAAGCTTTCTTT	-	TRBV6-6	-	TRBJ1-1
CASRDTGYNSPLHF	TGTGCCAGCAGAGACACAGGGTATAATTCACCCCTCCACTTT	-	TRBV6-8	-	TRBJ1-6
CASSEASRRAGELFF	TGTGCCAGCAGTGAAGCCTCCAGGAGGGCCGGGGAGCTGTTTTTT	once	TRBV2	-	TRBJ2-2